These 4 T cell receptor beta chains were sequenced from one sample in a study of shared clonotypes between healthy human individuals. Here immunoSEQ multiplex PCR was the method, and the copy in TCRdb shows in-frame clones only, minus some. The repertoire has roughly 1,500,000 clones, about 98% of them found once; the top ten carry around 0.47%. The sequencing input was naive CD4+ T cells sorted from blood. Indicated subset: CD45RA+ positively selected. All receptors derive from a man aged 30 to 45 in good health.

This sequence joins TRBV30 and TRBJ2-1, with 8 bases that match TRBD2. Per germline, CDR1 GTSNPN and CDR2 SVGIG (reference sequence). Trimming at V came to 4 bases and at J to 6 bases, leaving 8 bases not matched to a gene. The CDR3 totals 14 residues. CDR3 bases: TGTGCCTGGAATCCCGGGACTAGTAGCAATGAGCAGTTCTTC. Amino acids: CAWNPGTSSNEQFF.

The chain links TRBV18 to TRBJ2-1; TRBD1 matches at 10 bases. CDR1 KGHSH and CDR2 LQKENI come from the germline V gene. The V and J ends lost 1 base and 8 bases, in that order; junction bases with no gene match: 2. The CDR3 is 14 amino acids. The CDR3 nucleotides read TGTGCCAGCTCACCACTTGGACAGGGGGATGAGCAGTTCTTC. Amino acids: CASSPLGQGDEQFF.

The V gene is TRBV5-4, the J gene TRBJ1-4; no reliable D call. The germline V and J ends were trimmed by 3 bases and 4 bases, with 10 bases remaining between them. Germline loops: CDR1 SGHNT, CDR2 YYREEE (reference sequence). The CDR3 consists of 14 residues. In DNA, the CDR3 is TGTGCCAGCAGCTCAGGACTGCGTAATGAAAAACTGTTTTTT. Residues: CASSSGLRNEKLFF.

The V call is TRBV5-1, the J call TRBJ1-2; a weak D match, TRBD1 (6 bases). Trimming pared 1 base from V and 8 bases from J, leaving 30 bases between. Germline CDR1 is SGHRS and CDR2 is YFSETQ. This CDR3 contains 19 residues. The CDR3, as DNA: TGCGCCAGCAGCTTGCCACCAAGCGGCCGGGGGGGCGCGACGGGGGGCTACACCTTC. It codes for CASSLPPSGRGGATGGYTF.